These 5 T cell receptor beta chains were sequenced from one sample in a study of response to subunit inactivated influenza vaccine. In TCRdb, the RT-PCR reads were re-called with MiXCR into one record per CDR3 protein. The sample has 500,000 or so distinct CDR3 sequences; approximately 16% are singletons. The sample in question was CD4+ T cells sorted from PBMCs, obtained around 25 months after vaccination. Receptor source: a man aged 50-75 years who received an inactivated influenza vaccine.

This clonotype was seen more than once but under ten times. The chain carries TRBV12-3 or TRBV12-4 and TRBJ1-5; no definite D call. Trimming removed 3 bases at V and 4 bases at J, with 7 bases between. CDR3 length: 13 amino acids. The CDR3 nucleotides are TGTGCCAGCAGTTTTATCCGGAATCAGCCCCAGCATTTT. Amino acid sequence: CASSFIRNQPQHF.

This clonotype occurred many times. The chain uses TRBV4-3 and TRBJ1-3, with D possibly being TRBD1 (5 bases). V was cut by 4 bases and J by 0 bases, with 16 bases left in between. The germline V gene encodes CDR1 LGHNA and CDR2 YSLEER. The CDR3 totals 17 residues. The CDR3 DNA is TGCGCCAGCAGCCGGGACGACTTCTTAAGCTCTGGAAACACCATATATTTT. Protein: CASSRDDFLSSGNTIYF.

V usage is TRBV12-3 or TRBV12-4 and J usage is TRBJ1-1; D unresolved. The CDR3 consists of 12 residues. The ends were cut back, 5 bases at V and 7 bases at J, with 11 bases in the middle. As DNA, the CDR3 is TGTGCCAGCAGTCCGACGGTGAGTGAAGCTTTCTTT. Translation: CASSPTVSEAFF.

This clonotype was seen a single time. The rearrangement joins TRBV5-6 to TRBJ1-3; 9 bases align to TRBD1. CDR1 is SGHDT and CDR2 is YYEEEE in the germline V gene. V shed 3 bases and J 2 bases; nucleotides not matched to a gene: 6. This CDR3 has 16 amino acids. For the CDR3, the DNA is TGTGCCAGCAGCTATCGTGGGACAGGGCCTGGAAACACCATATATTTT. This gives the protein CASSYRGTGPGNTIYF.

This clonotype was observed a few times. DNA for the CDR3: TGTGCTAGTGGTTTGGACAGTGGAGGAGATACGCAGTATTTT. This codes for CASGLDSGGDTQYF. The chain combines TRBV12-5 with TRBJ2-3; a possible D gene is TRBD2 (5 bases). CDR3 length: 14 amino acids. CDR1 is LGHNT and CDR2 is FRNRAP in the germline V gene. The V end was cut by 1 base, the J end by 5 bases, with 10 bases between.